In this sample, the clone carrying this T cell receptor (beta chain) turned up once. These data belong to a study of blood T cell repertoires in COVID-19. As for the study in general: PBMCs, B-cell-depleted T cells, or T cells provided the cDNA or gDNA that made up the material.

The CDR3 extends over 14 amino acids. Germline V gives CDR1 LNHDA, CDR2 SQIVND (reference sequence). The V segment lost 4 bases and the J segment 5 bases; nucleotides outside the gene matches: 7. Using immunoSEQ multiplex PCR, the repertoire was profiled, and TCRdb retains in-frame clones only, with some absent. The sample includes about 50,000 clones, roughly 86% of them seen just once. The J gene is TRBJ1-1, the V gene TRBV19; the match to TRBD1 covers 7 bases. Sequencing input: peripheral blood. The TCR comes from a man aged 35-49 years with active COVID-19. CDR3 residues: CASSTTGVETEAFF. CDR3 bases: TGTGCCAGTAGTACCACAGGGGTAGAGACTGAAGCTTTCTTT.